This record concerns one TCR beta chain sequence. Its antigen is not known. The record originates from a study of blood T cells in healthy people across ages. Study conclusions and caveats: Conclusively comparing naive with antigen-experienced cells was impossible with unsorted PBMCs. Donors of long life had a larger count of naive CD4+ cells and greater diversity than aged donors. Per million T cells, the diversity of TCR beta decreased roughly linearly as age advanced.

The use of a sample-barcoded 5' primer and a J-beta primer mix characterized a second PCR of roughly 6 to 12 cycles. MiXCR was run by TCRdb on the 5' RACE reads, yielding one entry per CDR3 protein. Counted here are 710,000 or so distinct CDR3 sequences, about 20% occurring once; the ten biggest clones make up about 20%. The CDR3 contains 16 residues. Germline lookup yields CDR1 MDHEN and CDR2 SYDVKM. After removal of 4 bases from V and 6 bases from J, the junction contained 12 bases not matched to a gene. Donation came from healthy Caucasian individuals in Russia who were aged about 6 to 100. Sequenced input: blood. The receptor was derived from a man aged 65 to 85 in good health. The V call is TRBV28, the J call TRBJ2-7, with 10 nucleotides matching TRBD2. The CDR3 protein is CASSSLLAGARVEQYF. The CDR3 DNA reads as TGTGCCAGCAGTTCCCTCCTAGCGGGGGCTCGAGTCGAGCAGTACTTC.